The text below deals with one T cell receptor beta chain. Source study methods: Reference gene primer amplification gave nucleated cell count estimates. Profiling relied on immunoSEQ multiplex PCR, and the TCRdb table lists in-frame clones only, not all of them. V, J and clone size were drawn from that table, and D and trimming were deduced from the DNA. The data hold a few hundred thousand clones, with more than 80% observed a single time. These data come from a study of blood T cell repertoires in COVID-19. The wider study: The United States, Italy and Spain were the sources of the acute and convalescent COVID-19 samples. T cells, B-cell-depleted T cells, or PBMCs provided the cDNA or gDNA that served as material.

CDR3 length equals 17 residues. Germline trimming cut 5 bases from V and 4 bases from J; bases unmatched to any gene: 12. CDR1 is SGHNT and CDR2 is YENEEA in the germline V gene. The sample was peripheral blood. The receptor comes from a man between 40 and 49 years old with acute or convalescent COVID-19. V is TRBV11-3 and J is TRBJ2-1; 9 bases line up with TRBD2. CDR3 DNA sequence: TGTGCCAGCAGCCTCGGTGGGGGGACTAGCAGATACAATGAGCAGTTCTTC. Translating it yields CASSLGGGTSRYNEQFF. The full variable domain, completed using reference TRBV11-3 and TRBJ2-1, is EAGVVQSPRYKIIEKKQPVAFWCNPISGHNTLYWYLQNLGQGPELLIRYENEEAVDDSQLPKDRFSAERLKGVDSTLKIQPAELGDSAVYLCASSLGGGTSRYNEQFFGPGTRLTVL.